This T cell receptor beta chain was found in a study of CD8 T cells in ankylosing spondylitis. Findings and caveats of the study: Made up of under ten highly homologous variants, a TCR beta motif appeared characteristic of ankylosing spondylitis blood. Significant enrichment of disease-linked clones was reportedly seen in matched ankylosing spondylitis synovial fluid. Within peripheral blood, clones linked to disease were CD8+ and relatively rare. Certain motif variants had earlier been reported in reactive arthritis synovial fluid and blood.

Libraries for TCR beta were made by quantitative 5'-RACE with molecular barcodes. TCRdb reprocessed the 5' RACE reads via MiXCR and lists one record per CDR3 protein. The sample holds 200,000 to 250,000 distinct CDR3 sequences, roughly 6.6% seen once. V lost 1 base and J 1 base, leaving 4 bases between the germline ends. CDR1 and CDR2 from the germline V gene are SEHNR and FQNEAQ (reference sequence). The CDR3 is made up of 13 amino acids. Turning to this clonotype: Its antigen is still unknown.

Source material: blood, either unsorted or a sorted T cell fraction (not recorded which). The chain is built from TRBV7-9 and TRBJ2-5; D gene unclear. The clonotype originates from a male donor with ankylosing spondylitis. CDR3 DNA sequence: TGTGCCAGCAGCTTAGTTATCCAAGAGACCCAGTACTTC. Translation: CASSLVIQETQYF.